The T cell receptor beta chain under discussion was sequenced for a study of shared clonotypes between healthy human individuals (dated by TCRdb to 2018 to 2020). For the study in its entirety: Three men and two women, aged 18 to 49 years, made up the cohort. Per donor, three plates each were used for CD4 naive and CD4 memory, two for CD8 naive, and one for CD8 memory. To estimate repertoire size and how much clonotype sharing occurs between individuals, the study deeply sequenced the blood TCR repertoires of a handful of healthy adults. Libraries were prepared and TCR repertoires were sequenced by different laboratories using diverse techniques, in order to increase sequencing depth and limit assay-specific biases. Per donor, leukapheresis produced somewhere between about 0.94 and 9 billion PBMCs.

This clone came up a few times. Its recognized antigen is unknown. Base qualities were left out, and no much larger clone turns up one base away. TCR CDR3 regions were amplified from genomic DNA by multiplex PCR using the deep immunoSEQ assay. Extracted genomic DNA from each cell subset was spread evenly across all wells of several immunoSEQ 96-well plates, with each plate serving as a replicate. For sorted subsets, approximately 210 ng genomic DNA, equal to 30,000 to 35,000 T cell genomes, was loaded into each replicate PCR. Purified libraries were quantified with a Qubit 3.0 fluorometer, sized on a Bioanalyzer 2100, and re-quantified with the KAPA Library Quantification kit. Every immunoSEQ 96-well plate was sequenced on a dedicated single-read 150-cycle Illumina NextSeq 550 flow cell. Turning to the authors' computational methods: Because the immunoSEQ output held only junctional sequences and lacked quality scores, the filtering could not match the filtering applied to full-length reads. To assign V/J genes and CDR3, sequences were annotated using PyIR, a Python wrapper for IgBLAST v1.9, with IMGT germline references. Reads were removed for weak V/J assignments (E-value above 1e-6), missing CDR3, stop codons, out-of-frame junctions, or ambiguous translated residues. V3J clonotypes were defined as sequences sharing the same inferred V gene, J gene, and CDR3 amino acid sequence. Percentage overlap between repertoires was computed as shared unique clonotypes divided by the size of the smaller repertoire. Richness of each repertoire was evaluated using RTK rarefaction, the Chao1 estimator, and Recon v2.1 estimates of unobserved clonotypes. For all TCRbeta clonotypes obtained by the gDNA method from several donors, generation probabilities were computed with OLGA. In TCRdb, the immuneACCESS table is reduced to in-frame sequences with V and J assigned. These tables do not hold every clone; where another copy was compared, an unresolved V gene accounts for under half, and the others remain unexplained. For V, J and clone size, that table is used; D and trimming come from the DNA. The sample profile shows over 2 million clones; approximately 95% of them were found once. The top ten hold 0.9% to 1.4% of the sample.

The study at large found these results: Pairwise subsampling indicated that sequencing depth was expected to affect the degree of clonotype sharing among donors. Rarefaction of sorted-subset datasets indicated incomplete sequencing despite the large sequencing depth. About 5% of naive CD4, 3.5% of naive CD8, 2.3% of memory CD4, and roughly 0.4% of memory CD8 clonotypes were shared across several donors. The small number of donors limited the genetic and exposure-history diversity represented. Compared with non-shared clonotypes, clonotypes shared by all four sorted-subset donors had higher generation probabilities. Sampling was restricted to blood, and TCR repertoires in tissue are likely to differ from TCR repertoires in blood. Naive subsets generally had larger estimated clonotype richness than memory subsets.

For CDR1 and CDR2, the germline V gene lists MDHEN and SYDVKM. The CDR3, cysteine through phenylalanine, is 15 amino acids long. This entry keeps only the CDR3 DNA: 45 bases, framed from base 1. A distance of 21 bases separates the germline ends of V and J, which lose 6 bases and 7 bases respectively. CD8 naive samples consisted of CD45RO-negative cells that were positively selected for CCR7, yielding a CD45RA+CCR7+ population without TemRA cells. Healthy HIV-negative adults with no recently reported acute infections or vaccinations were included as donors. Every donor was a Caucasian adult residing in Nashville, Tennessee, USA. After blood collection by leukapheresis, PBMCs were isolated using Ficoll-Histopaque density gradient centrifugation and then cryopreserved in the vapor phase of liquid nitrogen. Purity and quantity of every magnetically sorted T cell population were checked by analytical flow cytometry. Genomic DNA was isolated from each sorted fraction and quantified by UV absorbance on a Nanodrop 2000c.

This receptor was obtained from a man between 18 and 29 years old in good health. Sequenced sample: naive CD8+ T cells sorted from blood. The intended sense of this specimen's cell subset or site label: CD45RA+CCR7+. The sequence links TRBV28 to TRBJ1-2, and possibly TRBD1, on 6 matching bases. The DNA sequence is as follows: TGTGCCAGCAGGCCTGGGGGGGGCCATATGGTTGGCTACACCTTC. Its amino acids are CASRPGGGHMVGYTF.